Listed below are T cell receptor beta chains from one sample, sequenced in a study of blood T cell repertoires in COVID-19. Libraries were prepared by immunoSEQ multiplex PCR; TCRdb keeps only in-frame clonotypes and omits some of them. There are hundreds of thousands of clones in the sample; more than 90% occur only once, and about 2.4% lies in the top ten. The sequencing input was PBMCs or T cells enriched from blood (not recorded which). These receptors were taken from a man in his 60s who had recovered from COVID-19. The CDR3 runs from the conserved cysteine through the conserved F or W. The order of the fields is clone size, J gene, D gene, V gene, CDR3 protein, CDR3 DNA. D genes are given only for firm matches. Not all rows give a size; the values are once, few, many and, for expanded clones, a class.

clone size: -; J gene: TRBJ2-3; D gene: -; V gene: TRBV6-4; CDR3 protein: CASSDSWGPNKMYF; CDR3 DNA: TGTGCCAGCAGTGACTCGTGGGGGCCCAATAAAATGTATTTT
clone size: -; J gene: TRBJ1-2; D gene: -; V gene: TRBV6-5; CDR3 protein: CASSPTGHSPGGYTF; CDR3 DNA: TGTGCCAGCAGTCCCACTGGACATTCCCCCGGGGGCTACACCTTC
clone size: -; J gene: TRBJ2-7; D gene: -; V gene: TRBV28; CDR3 protein: CASQRQATYEQYF; CDR3 DNA: TGTGCCAGCCAAAGACAGGCGACCTACGAGCAGTACTTC
clone size: once; J gene: TRBJ2-2; D gene: TRBD2; V gene: TRBV2; CDR3 protein: CASSDGRAPTGELFF; CDR3 DNA: TGTGCCAGCAGTGACGGGAGGGCCCCCACCGGGGAGCTGTTTTTT
clone size: -; J gene: TRBJ2-5; D gene: -; V gene: TRBV7-2; CDR3 protein: CASSFILVMGFETQYF; CDR3 DNA: TGTGCCAGCAGCTTCATACTAGTCATGGGCTTTGAGACCCAGTACTTC
clone size: few; J gene: TRBJ1-1; D gene: -; V gene: TRBV6-2/TRBV6-3; CDR3 protein: CASSYAARNTEAFF; CDR3 DNA: TGTGCCAGCAGTTACGCCGCCAGGAACACTGAAGCTTTCTTT
clone size: -; J gene: TRBJ2-5; D gene: TRBD2; V gene: TRBV24-1; CDR3 protein: CATGTSGRSEETQYF; CDR3 DNA: TGTGCCACCGGGACTAGCGGGAGGTCAGAAGAGACCCAGTACTTC
clone size: few; J gene: TRBJ1-5; D gene: TRBD1; V gene: TRBV15; CDR3 protein: CATSTPGQGKVQHF; CDR3 DNA: TGTGCCACCAGCACTCCGGGACAGGGAAAGGTCCAGCATTTT
clone size: -; J gene: TRBJ2-5; D gene: -; V gene: TRBV5-1; CDR3 protein: CASSVPGVETQYF; CDR3 DNA: TGCGCCAGCAGCGTCCCAGGGGTAGAGACCCAGTACTTC
clone size: -; J gene: TRBJ2-1; D gene: TRBD2; V gene: TRBV5-1; CDR3 protein: CASSTRGEPPNEQFF; CDR3 DNA: TGCGCCAGCAGCACCCGGGGGGAACCTCCCAATGAGCAGTTCTTC
clone size: -; J gene: TRBJ2-1; D gene: TRBD2; V gene: TRBV3-1/TRBV3-2; CDR3 protein: CASSQYLTSGRTYNEQFF; CDR3 DNA: TGTGCCAGCAGCCAATACCTGACTAGCGGGAGAACCTACAATGAGCAGTTCTTC
clone size: -; J gene: TRBJ2-7; D gene: -; V gene: TRBV5-1; CDR3 protein: CASSLDSNSYEQYF; CDR3 DNA: TGCGCCAGCAGCTTGGACAGCAACTCCTACGAGCAGTACTTC
clone size: -; J gene: TRBJ1-2; D gene: TRBD1; V gene: TRBV27; CDR3 protein: CASSLSGRGTGVGYTF; CDR3 DNA: TGTGCCAGCAGTTTGTCCGGACGGGGGACAGGGGTTGGCTACACCTTC
clone size: -; J gene: TRBJ2-1; D gene: -; V gene: TRBV4-2; CDR3 protein: CASSQEEAAAYNEQFF; CDR3 DNA: TGTGCCAGCAGCCAGGAAGAGGCGGCGGCCTACAATGAGCAGTTCTTC
clone size: -; J gene: TRBJ2-1; D gene: -; V gene: TRBV30; CDR3 protein: CAWSVQGFEQFF; CDR3 DNA: TGTGCCTGGAGTGTCCAGGGTTTTGAGCAGTTCTTC
clone size: -; J gene: TRBJ2-5; D gene: -; V gene: TRBV5-1; CDR3 protein: CASSSLGAEETQYF; CDR3 DNA: TGCGCCAGCAGCTCGTTAGGGGCTGAGGAGACCCAGTACTTC
clone size: -; J gene: TRBJ1-3; D gene: -; V gene: TRBV7-6; CDR3 protein: CASSPQDSGNTIYF; CDR3 DNA: TGTGCCAGCAGCCCACAGGATTCTGGAAACACCATATATTTT
clone size: -; J gene: TRBJ2-7; D gene: TRBD1; V gene: TRBV11-3; CDR3 protein: CASSLDGTVATYEQYF; CDR3 DNA: TGTGCCAGCAGCTTAGATGGGACAGTTGCCACCTACGAGCAGTACTTC
clone size: -; J gene: TRBJ2-7; D gene: -; V gene: TRBV6-5; CDR3 protein: CASRPAGQTYEQYF; CDR3 DNA: TGTGCCAGCAGACCCGCCGGACAAACCTACGAGCAGTACTTC
clone size: -; J gene: TRBJ2-1; D gene: -; V gene: TRBV11-3; CDR3 protein: CASSLLRASDEQFF; CDR3 DNA: TGTGCCAGCAGCTTACTTCGAGCGTCCGATGAGCAGTTCTTC
clone size: -; J gene: TRBJ1-3; D gene: -; V gene: TRBV11-2; CDR3 protein: CASSLEGNARDTIYF; CDR3 DNA: TGTGCCAGCAGCTTAGAGGGCAACGCGAGGGACACCATATATTTT
clone size: -; J gene: TRBJ1-2; D gene: TRBD1; V gene: TRBV5-1; CDR3 protein: CASSLTPGQGGPGYTF; CDR3 DNA: TGCGCCAGCAGCTTGACCCCGGGACAGGGGGGTCCGGGCTACACCTTC
clone size: -; J gene: TRBJ1-5; D gene: -; V gene: TRBV6-1; CDR3 protein: CASSELMNQPQHF; CDR3 DNA: TGTGCCAGCAGTGAATTAATGAATCAGCCCCAGCATTTT
clone size: -; J gene: TRBJ2-2; D gene: TRBD1; V gene: TRBV28; CDR3 protein: CASSTRLRQGGTGELFF; CDR3 DNA: TGTGCCAGCAGCACGAGATTACGACAGGGGGGGACCGGGGAGCTGTTTTTT
clone size: -; J gene: TRBJ2-7; D gene: -; V gene: TRBV27; CDR3 protein: CASRRTDLHYEQYF; CDR3 DNA: TGTGCCAGCAGGAGGACAGATCTACACTACGAGCAGTACTTC